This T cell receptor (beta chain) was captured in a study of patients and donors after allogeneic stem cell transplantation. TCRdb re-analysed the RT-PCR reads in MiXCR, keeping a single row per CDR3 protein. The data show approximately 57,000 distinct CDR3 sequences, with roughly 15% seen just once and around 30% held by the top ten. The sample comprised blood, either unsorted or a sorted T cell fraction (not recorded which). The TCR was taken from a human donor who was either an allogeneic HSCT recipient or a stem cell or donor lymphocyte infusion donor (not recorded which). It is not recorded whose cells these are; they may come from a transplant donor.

The CDR3 region has the DNA TGTGCCAGCAGCCTCTCGGGACTAGCGGGAAATGAGCAGTTCTTC. It is translated as CASSLSGLAGNEQFF. This chain uses TRBV7-8 with TRBJ2-1; 13 nucleotides match TRBD2. V lost 5 bases and J lost 7; bases outside the gene matches: 5. Germline CDR1 and CDR2: SGHVS and FQNEAQ. This CDR3 comprises 15 residues.